This is a list of T cell receptor beta chains from one sample in a study of cytomegalovirus exposure and HLA in healthy donors. The protocol was immunoSEQ multiplex PCR, while the TCRdb copy is restricted to in-frame clones and leaves out a portion. The sample lists approximately 220,000 clones, approximately 80% seen once, with 0.71% in the top ten. The source material was PBMCs. All receptors derive from a boy aged 2 to 10 in good health and CMV-seronegative. Each CDR3 is given with its conserved first and last residue. The D gene is left open where the match is weak. Expanded clones are given a class, and other clones once, few, many or no size at all.

size,J,D,V,DNA,CDR3
.,TRBJ2-7,TRBD1,TRBV27,TGTGCCAGCAGTCCACGACAGGGGGTCAACCTTATCAGCTCCTACGAGCAGTACTTC,CASSPRQGVNLISSYEQYF
.,TRBJ1-4,.,TRBV15,TGTGCCACCAGCATTCCAGGGGCCTATGAAAAACTGTTTTTT,CATSIPGAYEKLFF
.,TRBJ2-4,TRBD1,TRBV14,TGTGCCAGCAGCCGTTGGACAGGGGGCAAAGAAGCCAAAAACATTCAGTACTTC,CASSRWTGGKEAKNIQYF
.,TRBJ2-1,.,TRBV5-4,TGTGCCAGCAGAGGGACACTCGGGTGGAATGAGCAGTTCTTC,CASRGTLGWNEQFF
.,TRBJ1-2,.,TRBV27,TGTGCCAGAACCGGACTGACCCACTATGGCTACACCTTC,CARTGLTHYGYTF
.,TRBJ2-1,.,TRBV2,TGTGCCAGCAAGGGTCGGGGGAGAAAGGATACGGGAAATGAGCAGTTCTTC,CASKGRGRKDTGNEQFF
.,TRBJ2-7,TRBD2,TRBV4-1,TGCGCCAGCAGCCAAACGGGACTAGCGGGTCAGGAGCAGTACTTC,CASSQTGLAGQEQYF
.,TRBJ2-2,.,TRBV29-1,TGCAGCGTCCGTCCGGCGGGACCGAACACCGGGGAGCTGTTTTTT,CSVRPAGPNTGELFF
few,TRBJ1-2,.,TRBV11-2,TGTGCCAGCAGCTTAGGCTCAGGGAATGGCTACACCTTC,CASSLGSGNGYTF
.,TRBJ2-5,TRBD2,TRBV27,TGTGCCAGCTCCCCGTCGGCGGGAGGCCAAGAGACCCAGTACTTC,CASSPSAGGQETQYF
once,TRBJ1-2,.,TRBV6-1,TGTGCCAGCAGTGAACGGTTTGGCTACACCTTC,CASSERFGYTF
.,TRBJ2-6,.,TRBV5-4,TGTGCCAGCAGCCCAGGGGCTGGGGCCAACGTCCTGACTTTC,CASSPGAGANVLTF
.,TRBJ2-1,.,TRBV11-2,TGTGCCAGCAGCTTAACAAGCTCCTACAATGAGCAGTTCTTC,CASSLTSSYNEQFF
.,TRBJ1-1,TRBD1,TRBV19,TGTGCCACGGGACAGGGGTACACTGAAGCTTTCTTT,CATGQGYTEAFF
few,TRBJ1-2,.,TRBV6-1,TGTGCCAGCAGTGATAGGGGTGGGGGGTATGGCTACACCTTC,CASSDRGGGYGYTF
.,TRBJ2-5,TRBD1,TRBV2,TGTGCCAGCAGTGGACAGGGAGTTGGAGAGACCCAGTACTTC,CASSGQGVGETQYF
.,TRBJ2-7,.,TRBV6-5,TGTGCCAGCAGTCCTGGGAGCGGCGCCAGCTACGAGCAGTACTTC,CASSPGSGASYEQYF
few,TRBJ1-1,.,TRBV2,TGTGCCAGCAGTGTGGCAGGGTACTTTGGGGCCACTGAAGCTTTCTTT,CASSVAGYFGATEAFF
.,TRBJ2-5,TRBD1,TRBV19,TGTGCCAGTAACCCCGGGACAGGGGGTAGGGAGACCCAGTACTTC,CASNPGTGGRETQYF
.,TRBJ1-2,.,TRBV6-1,TGTGCCAGCAGTGTCCCCCCCTGGGGAGGGGCCAACTATGGCTACACCTTC,CASSVPPWGGANYGYTF
few,TRBJ1-5,TRBD1,TRBV5-6,TGTGCCAGCAGTTACAGGGGTGGAAACCAGCCCCAGCATTTT,CASSYRGGNQPQHF
.,TRBJ2-3,.,TRBV6-1,TGTGCCAGCATCACTCCCACAGATACGCAGTATTTT,CASITPTDTQYF
.,TRBJ2-5,TRBD2,TRBV11-2,TGTGCCAGCAGCTTGTGGTCTAGCGGGGGCCTCCAAGAGACCCAGTACTTC,CASSLWSSGGLQETQYF
.,TRBJ1-2,.,TRBV4-2,TGTGCCAGCAGCCAAGACAGGGAAGACGGCTACACCTTC,CASSQDREDGYTF
.,TRBJ2-4,.,TRBV19,TGTGCCAGTAGTATAGAGGGCAACATTCAGTACTTC,CASSIEGNIQYF
.,TRBJ2-1,.,TRBV6-1,TGTGCCAGCACCCCGGGCCAGGGGCTTAACAATGAGCAGTTCTTC,CASTPGQGLNNEQFF
.,TRBJ1-1,.,TRBV4-2,TGTGCCAGCAGCTACAGGGAGAACACTGAAGCTTTCTTT,CASSYRENTEAFF
.,TRBJ2-7,.,TRBV28,TGTGCCAGCACCTCACCACAGGGTCGCGAGCAGTACTTC,CASTSPQGREQYF
.,TRBJ2-7,TRBD2,TRBV10-3,TGTGCCATCAGTGGGACTAGCGGGAGTCATGGGGGCGAGCAGTACTTC,CAISGTSGSHGGEQYF
.,TRBJ1-1,.,TRBV5-4,TGTGCCAGCAGCCCGGGAGGGGGTTGGAACACTGAAGCTTTCTTT,CASSPGGGWNTEAFF
.,TRBJ2-1,.,TRBV7-9,TGTGCCAGCAGCTTACTCGTCTCCTACAATGAGCAGTTCTTC,CASSLLVSYNEQFF
.,TRBJ2-5,TRBD2,TRBV6-5,TGTGCCAGCAGAAAAGCCGGGGGGGGGAAGACCCAGTACTTC,CASRKAGGGKTQYF
.,TRBJ1-1,.,TRBV13,TGTGCCAGCAGGGATGTAGGGGCGGCGAGCACTGAAGCTTTCTTT,CASRDVGAASTEAFF
.,TRBJ2-7,TRBD2,TRBV27,TGTGCCAGCAGTTCACCTACTAGCGGGAGGAGGGCGGTGTACTTC,CASSSPTSGRRAVYF
.,TRBJ1-1,TRBD1,TRBV7-9,TGTGCCAGCAGCTCACCAGGGGGCCAAGCTTTCTTT,CASSSPGGQAFF
.,TRBJ2-1,TRBD2,TRBV2,TGTGCCAGCAGTGAAAGGGCTAGCGGAAACAATGAGCAGTTCTTC,CASSERASGNNEQFF
.,TRBJ2-7,TRBD2,TRBV5-6,TGTGCCAGCAGCTTGATCGGGGGGGGTGCCTACGAGCAGTACTTC,CASSLIGGGAYEQYF
few,TRBJ1-1,.,TRBV11-3,TGTGCCAGCAGCTTCCTAGGGGGCACTGAAGCTTTCTTT,CASSFLGGTEAFF
.,TRBJ1-2,TRBD1,TRBV5-1,TGCGCCAGCAGCTTAACAGGGGGCGCCGTTGTCAATGGCTACACCTTC,CASSLTGGAVVNGYTF
.,TRBJ1-1,TRBD1,TRBV5-1,TGCGCCAGCAGCTTGGTAGGGACAGGGGCGGTCACTGAAGCTTTCTTT,CASSLVGTGAVTEAFF
.,TRBJ2-3,TRBD2,TRBV18,TGTGCCAGCTCACCAGCGGGACTAGGGACAGATACGCAGTATTTT,CASSPAGLGTDTQYF
.,TRBJ1-1,.,TRBV5-1,TGCGCCAGCAGCTTGGGACCAGGGAACACTGAAGCTTTCTTT,CASSLGPGNTEAFF
.,TRBJ2-7,.,TRBV6-1,TGTGCCAGCAGTCCTGGGCCCTCCTACGAGCAGTACTTC,CASSPGPSYEQYF
.,TRBJ1-4,.,TRBV19,TGTGCCAGTAGTTTCATACAGGCGGCTAATGAAAAACTGTTTTTT,CASSFIQAANEKLFF
.,TRBJ1-2,.,TRBV30,TGTGCCTGGAGTGTACAGGCAGGGGATGGCTACACCTTC,CAWSVQAGDGYTF
.,TRBJ1-1,.,TRBV11-2,TGTGCCAGCAGCTTAGGAGTCACTGAAGCTTTCTTT,CASSLGVTEAFF
.,TRBJ2-5,.,TRBV6-5,TGTGCCAGCAGTCCCTCAGGGGAAAAGACCCAGTACTTC,CASSPSGEKTQYF
.,TRBJ2-5,.,TRBV2,TGTGCCAGCAGTGCACTAAGACAGGAGACCCAGTACTTC,CASSALRQETQYF
.,TRBJ1-2,.,TRBV6-1,TGTGCCAGCATTAATATTGGGGGGGCCGGGGGCTACACCTTC,CASINIGGAGGYTF
.,TRBJ1-2,.,TRBV6-1,TGTGCCAGCAGTCCCGACAGCCCCTATGGCTACACCTTC,CASSPDSPYGYTF
.,TRBJ2-2,.,TRBV6-1,TGTGCCAGCAGGATTGACAGGACCGGGGAGCTGTTTTTT,CASRIDRTGELFF
.,TRBJ1-1,TRBD1,TRBV19,TGTGCCAGTAGAGCGAGACAGGGTGAAGCTGAAGCTTTCTTT,CASRARQGEAEAFF
few,TRBJ1-4,.,TRBV27,TGTGCCAGCCGGCGGGGTTTTAATGAAAAACTGTTTTTT,CASRRGFNEKLFF
few,TRBJ1-4,.,TRBV2,TGTGCCAGCAGTGATTCGGGTGGGAGAGGTGAAAAACTGTTTTTT,CASSDSGGRGEKLFF
.,TRBJ2-3,TRBD1,TRBV7-2,TGTGCCAGCAGCCTAGGGGGCGGATACACAGATACGCAGTATTTT,CASSLGGGYTDTQYF
.,TRBJ1-1,TRBD1,TRBV6-1,TGTGCCAGCAGTGAACGAGGACAGGGGACTTTGTACTTCTTT,CASSERGQGTLYFF
.,TRBJ2-7,.,TRBV5-1,TGCGCCAGCAGCTTGGCAGGCGAGCAGTACTTC,CASSLAGEQYF
.,TRBJ2-3,TRBD1,TRBV5-1,TGCGCCAGCAGCTTCCGCACAGGGGCCCGTAGCACAGATACGCAGTATTTT,CASSFRTGARSTDTQYF
.,TRBJ2-2,TRBD1,TRBV30,TGTGCCTGGACAGGGGGCGACACCGGGGAGCTGTTTTTT,CAWTGGDTGELFF
.,TRBJ1-2,TRBD1,TRBV11-2,TGTGCCAGCAGCTCGACAGGGGTCTATGGCTACACCTTC,CASSSTGVYGYTF